The present entry profiles one TCR beta chain with its context. Antigen: not known. A read error may account for a junction end that differs from germline. This specimen comes from a study of tumor-infiltrating lymphocytes in primary liver carcinoma. Study overall: Between about 4.2 and 11 cm across, the tumors were all of stage T1-T3 N0M0. Notes on the study in general: Only about 8-25% of top clones appeared in all five tumor regions.

This CDR3 region has 11 residues. CDR1 MNHNY and CDR2 SVGAGI come from the germline V gene (reference sequence). Constant-region priming of around 500 ng total RNA yielded TCR beta cDNA. It was through three nested multiplex PCR rounds of slightly modified ARM-PCR that TCR beta libraries arose. Amplification in the first two PCR rounds was performed using TRBV1-TRBV30 forward primers and a C-beta reverse primer for roughly 10 cycles each. TCRdb itself ran the multiplex PCR reads through MiXCR, one entry per CDR3 protein. Here the sample spans 100,000 or so distinct CDR3 sequences, roughly 80% being singletons. Co-extracted RNA and DNA came from 20-30 mg of unsorted bulk tissue. Samples came from superior, inferior, lateral poles and tumor centre.

This TCR was sampled from a man aged 35 to 55 with primary liver carcinoma and hepatitis B virus infection. This chain joins TRBV6-6 and TRBJ2-1, with D perhaps matching TRBD2 (5 bases). The sequencing sample was made of liver tumor tissue from sampling region 3. Sample subset: tumor region T3, left-lateral pole. The chain's CDR3 is CASSSRDEKFF. CDR3 nucleotide sequence: TGTGCCAGTTCGAGTCGGGATGAGAAGTTCTTC.